These T cell receptor beta chains were read from a single sample in a study of blood T cell repertoires in COVID-19. The table came from immunoSEQ multiplex PCR; TCRdb's copy has only in-frame clones and leaves some out. In the table there are approximately 460,000 clones, roughly 89% of which are singletons. Specimen: peripheral blood. The origin of the receptors is a man between 18 and 35 years old with COVID-19, enrolled during active disease. CDR3s include the opening cysteine and the closing phenylalanine or tryptophan.

v_gene	j_gene	CDR3aa
TRBV10-3	TRBJ2-1	CAISEAGSYNEQFF
TRBV18	TRBJ2-7	CASSPPPGLAGSSYEQYF
TRBV29-1	TRBJ2-1	CSVRPGQGRYNEQFF
TRBV5-1	TRBJ2-5	CASQDGGARETQYF
TRBV7-8	TRBJ2-1	CASSLVRRGGGLDEQFF
TRBV10-3	TRBJ1-1	CAISDRADTEAFF
TRBV13	TRBJ1-3	CASTGTQLSGNTIYF
TRBV5-1	TRBJ2-1	CASSLTTSGHKFF
TRBV12-3/TRBV12-4	TRBJ2-7	CASSLRLTDEQYF
TRBV6-1	TRBJ2-7	CASSEFPGGPYEQYF
TRBV18	TRBJ2-7	CASSPMAESPYEQYF
TRBV28	TRBJ1-1	CASSGQRPEAFF
TRBV2	TRBJ1-2	CASSVARDYGYTF
TRBV5-1	TRBJ2-7	CASSLAGGSGYEQYF
TRBV30	TRBJ1-1	CAWKQRVFTEAFF
TRBV7-8	TRBJ2-3	CASSETGTQYF
TRBV2	TRBJ2-7	CASRANYEQYF
TRBV23-1	TRBJ2-1	CASSPTGEFF
TRBV6-5	TRBJ2-3	CASSDRGGDTQYF
TRBV6-5	TRBJ2-3	CASSLQGRADTQYF
TRBV4-2	TRBJ2-3	CASSQAQGGDTQYF
TRBV5-1	TRBJ1-1	CASSPPRQGDYTEAFF
TRBV5-6	TRBJ2-7	CASSSTGTSGSLHEQYF
TRBV7-9	TRBJ1-5	CASSLAHEGRSNQPQHF
TRBV2	TRBJ2-5	CASSDSETQYF
TRBV5-1	TRBJ1-4	CASSPGQDHPEKLFF
TRBV14	TRBJ2-5	CASSQERTAPETQYF
TRBV10-1	TRBJ1-4	CASSRDSTNEKLFF
TRBV11-1	TRBJ2-1	CASSLVGQGNYNEQFF
TRBV20-1	TRBJ2-7	CSASDSSYEQYF
TRBV7-8	TRBJ2-7	CASSASASREQYF
TRBV3-1/TRBV3-2	TRBJ2-1	CASSPEVAVSYNEQFF
TRBV15	TRBJ2-5	CATSREIRGAWTQYF
TRBV3-1/TRBV3-2	TRBJ2-2	CASSLLGTGGFGELFF
TRBV14	TRBJ2-1	CASSQGLFGGNAVDEQFF
TRBV3-1/TRBV3-2	TRBJ2-5	CASRATREETQYF
TRBV5-1	TRBJ1-4	CASRTGGFVGDEKLFF
TRBV27	TRBJ1-1	CASSDRGTEAFF
TRBV11-1	TRBJ1-4	CASSPSGVEKLFF
TRBV11-3	TRBJ2-2	CASSLDRWTNTGELFF
TRBV9	TRBJ2-5	CASSVVAGGTETQYF
TRBV6-5	TRBJ2-7	CASSYTDRALFYEQYF
TRBV19	TRBJ2-7	CASSIGDRGLREQYF
TRBV27	TRBJ1-4	CASSPREEATNEKLFF
TRBV14	TRBJ2-2	CASSRETGMNTGELFF
TRBV5-1	TRBJ2-7	CASSLDSHREQYF